This T cell receptor beta chain derives from a study of CD8 T cells in ankylosing spondylitis (TCRdb year 2017). In the study overall: The study set out to find disease-linked TCR variants by profiling T cell receptor beta repertoires in ankylosing spondylitis patients and healthy donors. In total, the full study cohort was made up of 95 to 110 healthy donors and 25 ankylosing spondylitis patients. Peripheral blood was sampled, and synovial fluid was additionally collected from ankylosing spondylitis patients. Overall results and qualifications from the work: Some motif variants were previously reported in synovial fluid and blood of reactive arthritis patients, suggesting common disease-initiation mechanisms. The disease-linked clones were reported to be significantly enriched in matched synovial fluid samples from ankylosing spondylitis patients. The disease-linked clones showed a CD8+ phenotype and occurred at relatively low frequencies in peripheral blood. Blood from ankylosing spondylitis patients appeared to be characterized by a TCR beta motif made up of seven or eight highly homologous amino acid variants.

Counted from cysteine to phenylalanine, this CDR3 has 13 amino acids. Just the 39-base CDR3 DNA is kept, in frame starting at base 1. The germline ends are 7 bases apart after V is trimmed by 2 bases and J by 4 bases. CDR1 and CDR2 were assigned from the germline V gene as ENHRY and SYGVKD. Synovial fluid samples were paired with blood samples taken from the same ankylosing spondylitis patients. These reads were obtained on an Illumina HiSeq 2500. Quantitative 5'-RACE with molecular barcodes was used to prepare TCR beta libraries. In the authors' own workflow: A new computational method based on a probabilistic model of VDJ rearrangement was used to identify disease-linked TCR variants. TCRdb reran the public reads through fastp at Q25 and MiXCR, keeping productive beta chains. All rows with the same CDR3 protein become a single entry with the most common DNA and genes. The V and J calls, along with clone size, are taken from TCRdb and not from the paper's own processing. In all, the sample holds approximately 150,000 distinct CDR3 sequences, and roughly 30% of those were seen once. The biggest ten clones account for 6% of the sample.

This clonotype was found a few times. What this receptor recognizes is not known. No qualities accompany the bases; no much larger clone lies one base away. The sequence links TRBV10-3 to TRBJ2-3; no D gene can be assigned with confidence. Sequencing was performed on synovial fluid, either unsorted or a sorted T cell fraction (not recorded which). This sequence originates from a male donor with ankylosing spondylitis. The CDR3 is CAISEDRPDTQYF. In nucleotides, the sequence is TGTGCCATCAGTGAGGATCGCCCAGATACGCAGTATTTT.